This paragraph covers one T cell receptor (beta chain) sequence. This sample was included in a study of T cell changes during pregnancy in multiple sclerosis. TCRdb keeps only in-frame clones here, not all; method: immunoSEQ multiplex PCR. In the table there are 70,000 to 85,000 clones, approximately 90% of which are singletons. From germline, CDR1 is MGHDK and CDR2 SYGVNS. Trimming removed 2 bases at V and 6 bases at J, with 14 bases between. CDR3 length: 15 amino acids. The rearrangement joins TRBV25-1 to TRBJ2-1; a possible D gene is TRBD1 (6 bases). The receptor was isolated from a female donor with multiple sclerosis, enrolled in a pregnancy study. Material: peripheral blood, obtained before pregnancy. The CDR3 here is CASSEESGVGNEQFF. Here the CDR3 DNA reads TGTGCCAGCAGTGAAGAGTCAGGGGTCGGCAATGAGCAGTTCTTC. Using reference TRBV25-1 and TRBJ2-1 for the parts outside the CDR3, the full variable domain is EADIYQTPRYLVIGTGKKITLECSQTMGHDKMYWYQQDPGMELHLIHYSYGVNSTEKGDLSSESTVSRIRTEHFPLTLESARPSHTSQYLCASSEESGVGNEQFFGPGTRLTVL.